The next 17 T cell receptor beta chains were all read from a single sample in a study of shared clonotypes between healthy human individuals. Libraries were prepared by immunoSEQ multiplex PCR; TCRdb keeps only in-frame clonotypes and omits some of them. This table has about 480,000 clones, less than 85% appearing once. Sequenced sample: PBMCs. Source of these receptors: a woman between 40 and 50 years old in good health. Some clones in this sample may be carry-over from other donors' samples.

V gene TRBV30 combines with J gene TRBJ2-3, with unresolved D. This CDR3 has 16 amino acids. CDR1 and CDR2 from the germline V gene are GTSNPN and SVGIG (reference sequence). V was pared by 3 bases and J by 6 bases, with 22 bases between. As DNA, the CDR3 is TGTGCCTGGAGCCCAATGGCTCCCAGAAATTACGATACGCAGTATTTT. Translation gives CAWSPMAPRNYDTQYF. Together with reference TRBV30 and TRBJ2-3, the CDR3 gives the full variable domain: SQTIHQWPATLVQPVGSPLSLECTVEGTSNPNLYWYRQAAGRGLQLLFYSVGIGQISSEVPQNLSASRPQDRQFILSSKKLLLSDSGFYLCAWSPMAPRNYDTQYFGPGTRLTVL.

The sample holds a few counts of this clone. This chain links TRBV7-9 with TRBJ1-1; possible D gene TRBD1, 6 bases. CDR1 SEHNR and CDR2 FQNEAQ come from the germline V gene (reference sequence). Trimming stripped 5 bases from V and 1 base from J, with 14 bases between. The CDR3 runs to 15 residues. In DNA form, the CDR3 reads TGTGCCAGCAGCCCGAGGGGGATTGGGAACACTGAAGCTTTCTTT. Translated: CASSPRGIGNTEAFF.

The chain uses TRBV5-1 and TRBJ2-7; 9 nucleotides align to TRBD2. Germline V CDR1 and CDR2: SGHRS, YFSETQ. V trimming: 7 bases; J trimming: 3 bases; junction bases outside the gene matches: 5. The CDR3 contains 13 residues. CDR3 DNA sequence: TGCGCCAGCTGCAAGACTAGCGGCTACGAGCAGTACTTC. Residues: CASCKTSGYEQYF.

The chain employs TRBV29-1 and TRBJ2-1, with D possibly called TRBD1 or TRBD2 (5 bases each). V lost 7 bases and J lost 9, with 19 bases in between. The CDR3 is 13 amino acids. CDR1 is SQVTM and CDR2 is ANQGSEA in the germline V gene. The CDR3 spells CSAPRTGLGEQFF. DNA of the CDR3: TGCAGCGCCCCCAGGACGGGGCTGGGTGAGCAGTTCTTC.

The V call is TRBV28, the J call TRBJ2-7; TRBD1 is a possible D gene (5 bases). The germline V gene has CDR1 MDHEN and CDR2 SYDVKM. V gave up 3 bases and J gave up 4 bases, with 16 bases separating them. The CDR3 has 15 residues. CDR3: CASSLDTAKGYEQYF. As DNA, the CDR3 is TGTGCCAGCAGTTTGGACACGGCGAAGGGGTACGAGCAGTACTTC.

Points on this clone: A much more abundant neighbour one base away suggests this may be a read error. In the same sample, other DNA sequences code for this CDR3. The CDR3 coding sequence is TGTGCCAGCAGCTTGGACAGGTACTATGGCTACACCTTC. This translates into CASSLDRYYGYTF. V is TRBV7-2 and J is TRBJ1-2, with 7 bases lining up with TRBD1. Germline CDR1 and CDR2: SGHTA and FQGNSA. Trimming removed 3 bases from V and 3 bases from J; junction bases left unmatched: 1. The CDR3 has 13 amino acids.

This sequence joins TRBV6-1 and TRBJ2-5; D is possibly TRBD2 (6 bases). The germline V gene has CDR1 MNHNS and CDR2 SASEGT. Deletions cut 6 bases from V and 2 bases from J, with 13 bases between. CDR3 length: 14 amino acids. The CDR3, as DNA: TGTGCCAGCAGGACGGGACTCCTGCAAGAGACCCAGTACTTC. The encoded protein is CASRTGLLQETQYF.

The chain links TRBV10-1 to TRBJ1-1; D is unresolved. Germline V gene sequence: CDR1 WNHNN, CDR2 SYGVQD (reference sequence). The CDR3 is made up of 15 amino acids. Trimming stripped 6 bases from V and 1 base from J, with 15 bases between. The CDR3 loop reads CASSRSHGGNTEAFF. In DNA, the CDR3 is TGCGCCAGCAGCAGATCTCACGGCGGGAACACTGAAGCTTTCTTT.

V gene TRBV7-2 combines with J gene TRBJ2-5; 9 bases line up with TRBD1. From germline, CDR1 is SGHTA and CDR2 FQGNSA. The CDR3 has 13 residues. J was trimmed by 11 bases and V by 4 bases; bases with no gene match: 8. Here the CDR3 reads CASSSNRGQEQYF. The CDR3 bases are TGTGCCAGCAGCTCTAACAGGGGGCAGGAGCAGTACTTC.

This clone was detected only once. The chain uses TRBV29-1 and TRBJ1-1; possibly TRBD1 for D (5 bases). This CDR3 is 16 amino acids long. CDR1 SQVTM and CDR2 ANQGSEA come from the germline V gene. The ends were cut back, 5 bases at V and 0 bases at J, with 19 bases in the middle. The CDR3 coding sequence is TGCAGCGTTCTCTTCCGGGGGGGGAACATGAACACTGAAGCTTTCTTT. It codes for CSVLFRGGNMNTEAFF.

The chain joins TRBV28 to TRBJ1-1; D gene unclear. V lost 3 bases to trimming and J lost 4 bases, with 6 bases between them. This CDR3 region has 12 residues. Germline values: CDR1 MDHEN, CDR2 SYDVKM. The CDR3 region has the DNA TGTGCCAGCAGTTTGTTTTCCACTGAAGCTTTCTTT. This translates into CASSLFSTEAFF.

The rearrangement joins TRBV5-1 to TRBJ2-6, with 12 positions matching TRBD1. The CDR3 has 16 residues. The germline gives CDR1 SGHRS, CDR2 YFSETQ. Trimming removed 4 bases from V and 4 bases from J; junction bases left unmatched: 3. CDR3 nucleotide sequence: TGCGCCAGCAGCGGGACAGGGGGCGCAGGGGCCAACGTCCTGACTTTC. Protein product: CASSGTGGAGANVLTF.

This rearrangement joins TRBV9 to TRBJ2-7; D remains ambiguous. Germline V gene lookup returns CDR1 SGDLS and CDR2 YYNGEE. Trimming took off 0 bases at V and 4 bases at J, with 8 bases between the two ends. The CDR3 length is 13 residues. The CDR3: CASSVGPNYEQYF. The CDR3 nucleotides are TGTGCCAGCAGCGTAGGGCCTAATTACGAGCAGTACTTC.

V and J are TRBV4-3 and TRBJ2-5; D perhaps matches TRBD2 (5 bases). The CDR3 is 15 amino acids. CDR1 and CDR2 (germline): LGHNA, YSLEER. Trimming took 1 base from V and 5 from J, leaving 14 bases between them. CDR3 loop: CASSQVLASRETQYF. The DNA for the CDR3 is TGCGCCAGCAGCCAAGTTTTGGCTAGCCGGGAGACCCAGTACTTC.

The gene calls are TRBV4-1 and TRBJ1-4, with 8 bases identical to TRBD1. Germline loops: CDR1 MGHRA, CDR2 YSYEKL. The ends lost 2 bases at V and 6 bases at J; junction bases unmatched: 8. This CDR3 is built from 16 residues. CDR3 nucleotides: TGCGCCAGCAGCCAACGCACAGGGGGGTTGGATGAAAAACTGTTTTTT. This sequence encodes CASSQRTGGLDEKLFF.

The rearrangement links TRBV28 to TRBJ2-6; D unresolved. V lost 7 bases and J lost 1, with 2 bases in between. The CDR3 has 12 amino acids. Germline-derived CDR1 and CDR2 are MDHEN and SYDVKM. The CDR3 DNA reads TGTGCCAGCATGTCTGGGGCCAACGTCCTGACTTTC. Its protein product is CASMSGANVLTF.

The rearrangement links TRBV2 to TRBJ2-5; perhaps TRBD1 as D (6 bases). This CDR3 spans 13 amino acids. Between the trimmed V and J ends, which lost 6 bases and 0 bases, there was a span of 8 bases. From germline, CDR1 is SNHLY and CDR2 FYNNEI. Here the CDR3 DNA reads TGTGCCAGCAGCAGGGACAACCAAGAGACCCAGTACTTC. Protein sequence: CASSRDNQETQYF.